A single T cell receptor (beta chain) is shown here with its context. What this receptor recognizes is not known. Base quality data are lacking; no much larger clone is found one base away. This entry belongs to a study of pediatric ulcerative colitis (dated by TCRdb to the late 2010s). A note on the overall study: From eight or nine newly diagnosed, treatment-naive pediatric ulcerative colitis patients and four non-IBD control children, paired blood and rectal samples were collected. Study-level results and caveats: With only four individuals, the healthy control group was small. Controls, mild-moderate and acute severe colitis patients were separated by rectal repertoire features, and reduced rectal diversity due to clonal expansions was observed in acute severe colitis. For technical reasons, blood samples from two patients gave substantially fewer templates, and these samples were excluded from the blood-rectal overlap analysis. Compared with controls, ulcerative colitis patients showed significantly higher autologous blood-rectal clonal overlap, a finding that suggests increased T cell trafficking to inflamed tissue. Two rectal CDR3 clonotypes were present in all ulcerative colitis patients and in none of the controls. Because repertoires were derived from total lymphocyte DNA, patterns in rare subsets such as regulatory T cells may not have been reflected.

Through the immunoSEQ TRB Survey service, multiplex V and J primers were used to amplify rearranged CDR3 beta regions from genomic DNA. To keep sequencing depth the same across samples, survey-level depth of up to 500,000 reads per sample was applied. Libraries were purified and pooled, and sequencing was performed on Illumina technology. In the authors' own workflow: Productive clonality, sample overlap, pairwise scatters, CDR3 beta length, V/D/J gene usage and productiveness were all assessed with the immunoSEQ online tools. Alongside Shannon and Simpson indices, calculated diversity was computed as the number of unique rearrangements divided by total templates, multiplied by 100. Principal component analysis was performed on Z-score normalized data with the R prcomp function and the ggbiplot package. Morisita's index was used to quantify blood-rectal clonal overlap within each subject. TCRdb provides this immuneACCESS table in a form limited to in-frame rearrangements. Some clones are lacking; in checked studies, under half of them reflect an unresolved V gene, and why the rest are absent is not known. The V and J calls and clone size are taken from that table; D and trimming were inferred from the DNA. The sample records approximately 6,300 clones, over 85% of which are singletons. Under 2% of the sample lies in the top ten.

The control children had a colonoscopy because IBD was suspected, showed normal endoscopy both macroscopically and histologically, and did not receive an IBD diagnosis during the next year. Blood was sampled at the time of the colonoscopy. The Wizard kit (Promega) was used to extract genomic DNA from both blood and intestinal samples. Taken from cysteine to phenylalanine, the CDR3 has 15 residues. The sequence is cut down to CDR3 DNA, 45 bases in frame from base 1. According to the germline V gene, CDR1 reads KGHSH and CDR2 reads LQKENI. Cut back by 5 bases and 0 bases, the V and J ends lie 12 bases apart.

Sequenced input: blood. The chain is made from TRBV18 and TRBJ2-3; a confident D gene designation cannot be given. The TCR sequence derives from a girl between 10 and 17 years old who was a control in a study of pediatric ulcerative colitis. In nucleotides, the sequence is TGTGCCAGCTCATACGGCAGATCTAGCACAGATACGCAGTATTTT. Translation gives CASSYGRSSTDTQYF.